What follows are 23 T cell receptor beta chains derived from one specimen sequenced in a study of cytomegalovirus exposure and HLA in healthy donors. TCRdb's copy holds only in-frame clones and misses some; the assay was immunoSEQ multiplex PCR. The sample records under 200,000 clones, roughly nine tenths being singletons. The sequenced material came from PBMCs. Source of these receptors: a woman aged 25 to 45 in good health and CMV-seronegative.

The V gene is TRBV5-8, the J gene TRBJ1-1; no reliable D call. The CDR3 covers 14 residues. The germline gives CDR1 SGHTS, CDR2 YDEGEE. The V end lost 7 bases, the J end lost 1 base, and 14 bases lay between the germline ends. The CDR3 is CASRYLGGNTEAFF. The CDR3 DNA reads as TGTGCCAGCCGTTACCTCGGCGGGAACACTGAAGCTTTCTTT.

This clone showed up just once. This chain connects TRBV5-5 to TRBJ1-1; D is ambiguous. The CDR3 has 12 amino acids. The germline CDR1 and CDR2 sequences are SGHKS and YYEKEE (reference sequence). The germline V and J ends were trimmed by 1 base and 7 bases, with 8 bases remaining between them. The CDR3 DNA sequence: TGTGCCAGCAGCTTGCCTCGCAATGAAGCTTTCTTT. Its translation: CASSLPRNEAFF.

In its sample, this clone was seen a few times. The chain is built from TRBV7-2 and TRBJ2-4; a weak D match, TRBD2 (5 bases). The ends were cut back, 1 base at V and 3 bases at J, with 13 bases in the middle. The length of the CDR3 is 16 residues. Germline assignment: CDR1 SGHTA and CDR2 FQGNSA. This CDR3 is CASSLVRARDKNIQYF. The CDR3 DNA is TGTGCCAGCAGCTTAGTGAGGGCTCGGGACAAAAACATTCAGTACTTC.

The chain employs TRBV29-1 and TRBJ2-2, with 8 bases fitting TRBD1. Per the germline V gene, CDR1 is SQVTM and CDR2 is ANQGSEA. Trimming took 7 bases from V and 4 from J; bases not matched to a gene: 5. The CDR3 contains 13 residues. The CDR3 spells CSAGQGSTGELFF. Here the CDR3 DNA reads TGCAGCGCAGGACAGGGAAGCACCGGGGAGCTGTTTTTT.

V usage is TRBV5-1 and J usage is TRBJ2-5; D possibly corresponds to TRBD1 (5 bases). The CDR3 consists of 16 residues. CDR1 is SGHRS and CDR2 is YFSETQ in the germline V gene. Trimming stripped 0 bases from V and 3 bases from J, with 15 bases between. The DNA for the CDR3 is TGCGCCAGCAGCTTGGCCTTCATTGGCAGGGAAGAGACCCAGTACTTC. Protein sequence: CASSLAFIGREETQYF.

The chain combines TRBV28 with TRBJ2-7; the match to TRBD2 covers 10 bases. J gave up 6 bases and V 5 bases, and 4 bases lay outside the gene matches. The CDR3 length is 13 residues. Germline lookup yields CDR1 MDHEN and CDR2 SYDVKM. The CDR3 DNA reads as TGTGCCAGCAGTCCGGGACTAGCGATCGAGCAGTACTTC. This sequence encodes CASSPGLAIEQYF. Based on the CDR3 plus reference TRBV28 and TRBJ2-7, the full variable domain is DVKVTQSSRYLVKRTGEKVFLECVQDMDHENMFWYRQDPGLGLRLIYFSYDVKMKEKGDIPEGYSVSREKKERFSLILESASTNQTSMYLCASSPGLAIEQYFGPGTRLTVT.

Comment on this clone: An end of the junction does not agree with germline; a read error may underlie this. The CDR3 sequence is CATSARGDPDQETQYF. The CDR3 bases are TGTGCCACCAGCGCCCGAGGGGACCCCGACCAAGAGACTCAGTACTTC. The chain uses TRBV15 and TRBJ2-5; D might be TRBD1 or TRBD2, each matching 5 bases. The CDR3 runs to 16 residues. CDR1 is LNHNV and CDR2 is YYDKDF in the germline V gene (reference sequence).

This chain joins TRBV4-2 and TRBJ2-3; D is perhaps TRBD1 (5 bases). The CDR3 contains 14 residues. Trimming took 3 bases from V and 0 from J, leaving 7 bases between them. Looked up from germline, CDR1 is LGHNA and CDR2 is YNFKEQ. The CDR3 nucleotides are TGTGCCAGCAGCCAGACAGCGAGCACAGATACGCAGTATTTT. Translation: CASSQTASTDTQYF.

This clone was observed once. The chain links TRBV29-1 to TRBJ1-1, with D possibly being TRBD1 (6 bases). V was trimmed by 7 bases and J by 7 bases, leaving 13 bases between them. Germline lookup yields CDR1 SQVTM and CDR2 ANQGSEA. The CDR3 is 11 residues long. The CDR3 protein is CSARQEDEAFF. The CDR3 DNA reads as TGCAGCGCGCGACAGGAGGATGAAGCTTTCTTT.

The chain links TRBV5-6 to TRBJ2-7; D is ambiguous. The CDR3 spans 14 residues. The V and J ends lost 0 bases and 2 bases respectively, with 9 bases between them. CDR1 is SGHDT and CDR2 is YYEEEE in the germline V gene. For the CDR3, the DNA is TGTGCCAGCAGCTTGGCCTTGGGCCCCTACGAGCAGTACTTC. Protein sequence: CASSLALGPYEQYF.

The chain links TRBV5-1 to TRBJ2-7; D is possibly TRBD1 (5 bases). The CDR3 extends over 14 amino acids. The germline V gene has CDR1 SGHRS and CDR2 YFSETQ. V lost 7 bases, J lost 0 bases, and 14 bases lay in between. CDR3 sequence (DNA): TGCGCCAGCCGGCCCGACAGCAGCTCCTACGAGCAGTACTTC. Protein sequence: CASRPDSSSYEQYF.

The gene calls are TRBV6-5 and TRBJ1-1; no clear D gene. The CDR3 is made up of 13 amino acids. Germline loops: CDR1 MNHEY, CDR2 SVGAGI. The V and J ends lost 0 bases and 1 base respectively, with 3 bases between them. CDR3 residues: CASSYSSNTEAFF. DNA for the CDR3: TGTGCCAGCAGTTACTCCTCGAACACTGAAGCTTTCTTT.

This clone was seen a few times. The CDR3 reads CASSPRTGGGNQPQHF. The CDR3 region has the DNA TGTGCCAGCAGTCCCCGGACAGGGGGTGGCAATCAGCCCCAGCATTTT. The chain carries TRBV27 and TRBJ1-5; 10 positions agree with TRBD1. Germline CDR1 reads MNHEY; CDR2 reads SMNVEV (reference sequence). Unmatched junction bases numbered 6, after V lost 5 bases and J lost 2 bases. The CDR3 runs to 16 residues.

This chain joins TRBV4-2 and TRBJ2-7; possible D gene TRBD1, 6 bases. This CDR3 comprises 15 residues. Trimming took 4 bases from V and 1 from J, leaving 14 bases between them. Germline V gene data show CDR1 as LGHNA and CDR2 as YNFKEQ. The CDR3 sequence: CASSPGAGSSYEQYF. The CDR3 DNA is TGTGCCAGCAGCCCAGGGGCAGGGTCATCCTACGAGCAGTACTTC.

The CDR3 loop is CASSYYGGNTEAFF. CDR3 bases: TGTGCCAGCAGTTACTATGGTGGGAACACTGAAGCTTTCTTT. This rearrangement joins TRBV6-5 to TRBJ1-1; no definite D call. Germline V gene sequence: CDR1 MNHEY, CDR2 SVGAGI. V was pared by 1 base and J by 1 base, with 7 bases between. The CDR3 has 14 residues.

This chain connects TRBV7-8 to TRBJ2-1, with TRBD2 identical over 8 bases. The V gene end was trimmed by 4 bases and the J gene end by 9 bases; junction bases not matched to a gene: 11. Germline V gene data show CDR1 as SGHVS and CDR2 as FQNEAQ. The CDR3 extends over 15 amino acids. CDR3 in DNA: TGTGCCAGCAGCTCTACTAGCGGCGTTGAAGGTGAGCAGTTCTTC. Its protein product is CASSSTSGVEGEQFF. The full variable domain, with the rest looked up from reference TRBV7-8 and TRBJ2-1, is GAGVSQSPRYKVAKRGQDVALRCDPISGHVSLFWYQQALGQGPEFLTYFQNEAQLDKSGLPSDRFFAERPEGSVSTLKIQRTQQEDSAVYLCASSSTSGVEGEQFFGPGTRLTVL.

The chain has TRBV29-1 and TRBJ1-2, with a possible D match to TRBD1 (5 bases). Germline V lookup: CDR1 SQVTM, CDR2 ANQGSEA. The V end lost 3 bases, the J end lost 4 bases, and 15 bases lay between the germline ends. CDR3 length: 14 amino acids. CDR3 sequence: CSVDWGSGPYGYTF. The CDR3, as DNA: TGCAGCGTTGATTGGGGATCAGGGCCCTATGGCTACACCTTC.

The chain couples TRBV7-8 to TRBJ1-5, with D maybe TRBD1 (5 bases). With 5 bases removed from V and 2 bases from J, the gap between germline ends came to 13 bases. The CDR3 contains 15 residues. Germline lookup yields CDR1 SGHVS and CDR2 FQNEAQ. CDR3 amino acids: CASSARVAGNQPQHF. The CDR3 bases are TGTGCCAGCAGCGCCAGGGTTGCGGGCAATCAGCCCCAGCATTTT.

This chain uses TRBV13 with TRBJ1-1; a weak D match, TRBD1 (6 bases). V was shortened by 2 bases and J by 1 base, with 14 bases between the two germline ends. Germline-derived CDR1 and CDR2 are PRHDT and FYEKMQ (reference sequence). The CDR3 is 16 residues long. The CDR3, as DNA: TGTGCCAGCAGCTTATGGGGGGCGGCTAAGAACACTGAAGCTTTCTTT. It specifies CASSLWGAAKNTEAFF.

The J gene is TRBJ1-5, the V gene TRBV19, with TRBD1 matching 9 bases. The germline V gene encodes CDR1 LNHDA and CDR2 SQIVND (reference sequence). With V trimmed by 7 bases and J by 5 bases, 9 bases remained unmatched. This CDR3 has 15 residues. The CDR3 loop reads CASMRTGDPYQPQHF. CDR3 DNA sequence: TGTGCCAGTATGCGGACAGGGGATCCTTATCAGCCCCAGCATTTT.

This chain connects TRBV7-6 to TRBJ1-5; D not certain. Germline V lookup: CDR1 SGHVS, CDR2 FNYEAQ. This CDR3 has 17 amino acids. V shed 5 bases and J shed 0 bases, with 17 bases lying between them. CDR3 nucleotides: TGTGCCAGCAGCCCCTCCCAGTCCCCGTTTAGCAATCAGCCCCAGCATTTT. Translating gives CASSPSQSPFSNQPQHF.

The chain employs TRBV5-1 and TRBJ2-5; D remains ambiguous. The CDR3 consists of 14 residues. Trimming pared 5 bases from V and 1 base from J, leaving 12 bases between. Germline CDR1 and CDR2: SGHRS and YFSETQ. The CDR3 region has the DNA TGCGCCAGCAGACGGCAAGATCTCCAAGAGACCCAGTACTTC. Its translation is CASRRQDLQETQYF.

This clone was seen only a few times. The CDR3 protein is CASKLAGESYEQYF. CDR3 sequence (DNA): TGTGCCAGCAAACTAGCGGGAGAATCCTACGAGCAGTACTTC. V and J are TRBV28 and TRBJ2-7, with 11 bases lining up with TRBD2. Germline-derived CDR1 and CDR2 are MDHEN and SYDVKM. The CDR3 has 14 amino acids. V lost 7 bases and J lost 1; bases outside the gene matches: 3.